Listed here are 14 T cell receptor beta chains from one sample, sequenced in a study of blood T cell repertoires in COVID-19. Sequenced by immunoSEQ multiplex PCR; TCRdb stores in-frame clones only, minus some. The sample yields about 220,000 clones, more than 75% seen once. The sequenced material came from peripheral blood. These receptors all come from a man aged 35 to 55 with active or convalescent COVID-19.

This clone was found once. CDR3 bases: TGCGCCAGCAGGTGGACAGGGGCGGACACCGGGGAGCTGTTTTTT. Protein sequence: CASRWTGADTGELFF. The chain carries TRBV5-1 and TRBJ2-2, with 9 bases identical to TRBD1. V gave up 5 bases and J gave up 3 bases; unmatched junction bases: 5. Germline assignment: CDR1 SGHRS and CDR2 YFSETQ. This CDR3 comprises 15 residues. Full variable domain (rest looked up from reference TRBV5-1 and TRBJ2-2): KAGVTQTPRYLIKTRGQQVTLSCSPISGHRSVSWYQQTPGQGLQFLFEYFSETQRNKGNFPGRFSGRQFSNSRSEMNVSTLELGDSALYLCASRWTGADTGELFFGEGSRLTVL.

This chain joins TRBV2 and TRBJ2-1; 8 positions agree with TRBD1. The V gene's germline CDR1 is SNHLY and CDR2 FYNNEI. V lost 5 bases to trimming and J lost 3 bases; unmatched junction nucleotides: 6. This CDR3 contains 15 residues. The CDR3 bases are TGTGCCAGCAGTTCTCAGGGGGCTATCTACAATGAGCAGTTCTTC. Its protein product is CASSSQGAIYNEQFF.

V gene TRBV28 combines with J gene TRBJ2-1, with TRBD2 identical over 14 bases. Per the germline V gene, CDR1 is MDHEN and CDR2 is SYDVKM. V dropped 5 bases and J dropped 12; count of bases not matched to a gene: 12. The CDR3 loop spans 16 amino acids. DNA of the CDR3: TGTGCCAGCAGTCCCGGGGGGACTAGCGGGAGAGGAAGGCAGTTCTTC. Amino acid sequence: CASSPGGTSGRGRQFF. The full variable domain, its missing parts supplied by reference TRBV28 and TRBJ2-1, is DVKVTQSSRYLVKRTGEKVFLECVQDMDHENMFWYRQDPGLGLRLIYFSYDVKMKEKGDIPEGYSVSREKKERFSLILESASTNQTSMYLCASSPGGTSGRGRQFFGPGTRLTVL.

This rearrangement joins TRBV7-9 to TRBJ1-1; D uncertain. The CDR3 contains 14 residues. Germline V gene lookup returns CDR1 SEHNR and CDR2 FQNEAQ (reference sequence). Deletions cut 7 bases from V and 6 bases from J, with 18 bases between. In DNA, the CDR3 is TGTGCCAGCACCCTGCACGGGAGTAGGGCTGAAGCTTTCTTT. This codes for CASTLHGSRAEAFF.

The chain has TRBV2 and TRBJ1-4; 9 bases align to TRBD1. V lost 5 bases, J lost 5 bases, and 3 bases stayed unmatched. The germline gives CDR1 SNHLY, CDR2 FYNNEI. The CDR3 consists of 14 residues. The CDR3 DNA is TGTGCCAGCAGTCCGGACAGGGGCAATGAAAAACTGTTTTTT. This encodes CASSPDRGNEKLFF.

V is TRBV9 and J is TRBJ1-4; D might be TRBD1 (5 bases). V lost 0 bases and J lost 10, with 16 bases in between. The CDR3 sequence is 15 residues long. Germline V gene data show CDR1 as SGDLS and CDR2 as YYNGEE. DNA of the CDR3: TGTGCCAGCAGCGTAGACCCCATGGACAAGGTAAAACTGTTTTTT. Translated, it gives CASSVDPMDKVKLFF. The whole variable domain, remainder taken from reference TRBV9 and TRBJ1-4, is DSGVTQTPKHLITATGQRVTLRCSPRSGDLSVYWYQQSLDQGLQFLIQYYNGEERAKGNILERFSAQQFPDLHSELNLSSLELGDSALYFCASSVDPMDKVKLFFGSGTQLSVL.

The genes are TRBV19 and TRBJ1-2; 11 bases agree with TRBD1. Germline loops: CDR1 LNHDA, CDR2 SQIVND (reference sequence). CDR3 size: 17 residues. V gave up 8 bases and J gave up 3 bases; unmatched junction bases: 14. CDR3 DNA sequence: TGTGCCAGTGCCCACGGACAGGGGGCCGTTTTGGACTATGGCTACACCTTC. Protein sequence: CASAHGQGAVLDYGYTF.

Worth noting for this clone: One end of the junction fails to match germline, which may point to a read error. The CDR3 nucleotides are TGTGCTAGCAGCTTAGAGTTAAGCTTCGCGAACACCGGGGAGCTGTTTTTT. This sequence encodes CASSLELSFANTGELFF. The chain carries TRBV7-7 and TRBJ2-2; D gene unclear. The CDR3 has 17 amino acids. CDR1 is SSHAT, CDR2 FNYEAQ, per germline (reference sequence).

V usage is TRBV7-2 and J usage is TRBJ1-1; 7 bases are a match to TRBD1. Germline V gene sequence: CDR1 SGHTA, CDR2 FQGNSA. V lost 6 bases to trimming and J lost 1 base; unmatched junction nucleotides: 8. The CDR3 consists of 15 residues. CDR3 in DNA: TGTGCCAGCAGTCGAGGGGGCAGGGCGAACACTGAAGCTTTCTTT. Translating gives CASSRGGRANTEAFF.

The chain has TRBV28 and TRBJ1-5; 9 positions agree with TRBD1. V shed 3 bases and J 7 bases; nucleotides not matched to a gene: 7. The CDR3 covers 15 residues. Germline loops: CDR1 MDHEN, CDR2 SYDVKM. CDR3 sequence: CASSLGTGMIQPQHF. CDR3 bases: TGTGCCAGCAGTTTGGGGACAGGGATGATCCAGCCCCAGCATTTT. The variable domain in full, with the rest retrieved from reference TRBV28 and TRBJ1-5, is DVKVTQSSRYLVKRTGEKVFLECVQDMDHENMFWYRQDPGLGLRLIYFSYDVKMKEKGDIPEGYSVSREKKERFSLILESASTNQTSMYLCASSLGTGMIQPQHFGDGTRLSIL.

The rearrangement links TRBV21-1 to TRBJ1-6. TRBV21-1 is designated a pseudogene. This CDR3 spans 18 amino acids. The CDR3 loop reads CASSKEFKREPNNSPLHF. As DNA, the CDR3 is TGTGCCAGCAGCAAAGAATTTAAGCGAGAGCCTAACAATTCACCCCTCCACTTT.

This clone has only one observation. Other nucleotide sequences from this sample produce the same CDR3. The chain carries TRBV19 and TRBJ1-1; maybe TRBD1 (5 bases). Germline V lookup: CDR1 LNHDA, CDR2 SQIVND (reference sequence). The V and J ends lost 3 bases and 1 base respectively, with 9 bases between them. This CDR3 contains 14 residues. This CDR3 is CASSIGQGNTEAFF. Written as DNA, the CDR3 is TGTGCCAGTAGTATCGGACAAGGGAACACTGAAGCTTTCTTT.

The chain is built from TRBV11-2 and TRBJ1-4, with D uncertain. The CDR3 is 13 residues long. The V gene lost 0 bases and the J gene lost 12 bases, with 11 bases spanning the gap. Germline values: CDR1 SGHAT, CDR2 FQNNGV. In DNA form, the CDR3 reads TGTGCCAGCAGCTTAGAACGGAGTCCCCAACTGTTTTTT. Its translation is CASSLERSPQLFF.

V is TRBV2 and J is TRBJ2-2, with TRBD1 identical over 9 bases. Germline V CDR1 and CDR2: SNHLY, FYNNEI. J was trimmed by 0 bases and V by 6 bases; bases with no gene match: 5. There are 16 residues in the CDR3. The CDR3 here is CASRSGQGSNTGELFF. Written as DNA, the CDR3 is TGTGCCAGCAGGTCCGGACAGGGGTCGAACACCGGGGAGCTGTTTTTT.